This T cell receptor (beta chain) is drawn from a study of T-cell reconstitution after alpha-beta-depleted transplantation in children. TCRbeta library preparation incorporated unique molecular identifiers. One entry per CDR3 protein results from TCRdb running MiXCR on the PCR reads. There are tens of thousands of distinct CDR3 sequences in the sample; about a sixth occur only once, and 45% to 55% lies in the top ten. The junction had 10 bases not matched to a gene; V was cut back by 1 base and J by 6 bases. Per germline, CDR1 SGHRS and CDR2 YFSETQ. The CDR3 covers 16 residues. This clonotype showed up many times. Its antigen is as yet unknown. General observations from the study: Several patients had high TCRbeta diversity at day 60; it came from surviving recipient T cells and thymic progenitors. As was reported, about two months after transplant, alpha-beta T cells came from several hundred expanded graft clones. T cells produced anew were the main source of T-cell counts and diversity one year after transplant.

This specimen was PBMCs, mostly from graft donor cells, taken 360 days after TCRalphabeta/CD19-depleted stem cell transplant. The clonotype originates from a male patient aged 2-10 years who had a stem cell transplant for acute lymphoblastic leukemia, so the T cells may come from the graft donor. This rearrangement joins TRBV5-1 to TRBJ2-1; 7 bases are a match to TRBD2. The CDR3 bases are TGCGCCAGCAGCTTGTCTCTGGGGAGGGCTATCAATGAGCAGTTCTTC. Encoded protein: CASSLSLGRAINEQFF.